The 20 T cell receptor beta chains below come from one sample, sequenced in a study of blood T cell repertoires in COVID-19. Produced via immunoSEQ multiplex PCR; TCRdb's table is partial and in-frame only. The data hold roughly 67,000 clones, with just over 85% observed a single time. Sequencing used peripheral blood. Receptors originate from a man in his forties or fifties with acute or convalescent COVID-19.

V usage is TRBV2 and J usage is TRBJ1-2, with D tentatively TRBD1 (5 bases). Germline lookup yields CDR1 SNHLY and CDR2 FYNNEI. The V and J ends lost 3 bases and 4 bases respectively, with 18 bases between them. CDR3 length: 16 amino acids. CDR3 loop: CASSENGPGLGYGYTF. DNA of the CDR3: TGTGCCAGCAGTGAGAACGGTCCAGGGCTAGGCTATGGCTACACCTTC.

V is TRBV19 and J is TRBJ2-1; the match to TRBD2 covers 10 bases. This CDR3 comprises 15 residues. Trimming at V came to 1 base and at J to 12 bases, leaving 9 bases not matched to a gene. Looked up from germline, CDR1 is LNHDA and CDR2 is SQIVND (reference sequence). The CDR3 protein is CASSIGASGSLWQFF. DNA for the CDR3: TGTGCCAGTAGTATAGGGGCTAGCGGGAGTCTGTGGCAGTTCTTC.

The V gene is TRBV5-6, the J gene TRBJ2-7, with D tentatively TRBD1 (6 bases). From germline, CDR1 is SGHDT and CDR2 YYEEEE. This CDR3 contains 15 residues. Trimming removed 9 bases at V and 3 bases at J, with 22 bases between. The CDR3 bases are TGTGCCACCCAGCCCCCCGTACAGGGCGGCTACGAGCAGTACTTC. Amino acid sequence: CATQPPVQGGYEQYF.

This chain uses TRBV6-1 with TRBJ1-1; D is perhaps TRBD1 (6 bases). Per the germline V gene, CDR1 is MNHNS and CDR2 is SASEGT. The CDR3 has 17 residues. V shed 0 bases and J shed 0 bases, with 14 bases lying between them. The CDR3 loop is CASSEAVAGVVNTEAFF. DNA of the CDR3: TGTGCCAGCAGTGAAGCGGTTGCAGGGGTGGTGAACACTGAAGCTTTCTTT.

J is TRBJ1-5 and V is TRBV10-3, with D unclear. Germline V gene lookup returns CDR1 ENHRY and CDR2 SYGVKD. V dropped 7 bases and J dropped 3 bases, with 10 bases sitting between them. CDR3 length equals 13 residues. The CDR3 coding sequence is TGTGCCATCACGGAGCAACCCAATCAGCCCCAGCATTTT. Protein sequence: CAITEQPNQPQHF.

CDR3: CASSKASVTDRPLPYEQYF. The CDR3 DNA follows: TGTGCCAGCAGCAAAGCCTCCGTAACGGACAGGCCCCTTCCCTACGAGCAGTACTTC. The V gene is TRBV21-1, the J gene TRBJ2-7; the D segment call TRBD1 is taken from the table without a DNA check. TRBV21-1 is deemed a pseudogene. This CDR3 spans 19 amino acids.

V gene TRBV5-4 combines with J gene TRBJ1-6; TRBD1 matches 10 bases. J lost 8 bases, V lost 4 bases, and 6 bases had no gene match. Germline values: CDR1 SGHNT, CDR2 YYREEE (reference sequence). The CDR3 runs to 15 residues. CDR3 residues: CASSRPGQGYSPLHF. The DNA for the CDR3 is TGTGCCAGCAGCCGACCGGGACAGGGGTATTCACCCCTCCACTTT.

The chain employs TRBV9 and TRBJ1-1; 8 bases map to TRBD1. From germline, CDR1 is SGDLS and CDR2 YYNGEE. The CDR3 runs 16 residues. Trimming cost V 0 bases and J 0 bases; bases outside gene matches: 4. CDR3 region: CASSVAPTGVNTEAFF. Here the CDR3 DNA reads TGTGCCAGCAGCGTAGCCCCGACAGGGGTGAACACTGAAGCTTTCTTT.

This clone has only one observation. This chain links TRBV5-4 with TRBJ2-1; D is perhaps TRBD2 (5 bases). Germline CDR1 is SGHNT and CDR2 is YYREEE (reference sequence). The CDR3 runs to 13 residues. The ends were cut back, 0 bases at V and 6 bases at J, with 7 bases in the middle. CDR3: CASSLGRINEQFF. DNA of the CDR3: TGTGCCAGCAGCTTGGGGAGGATCAATGAGCAGTTCTTC.

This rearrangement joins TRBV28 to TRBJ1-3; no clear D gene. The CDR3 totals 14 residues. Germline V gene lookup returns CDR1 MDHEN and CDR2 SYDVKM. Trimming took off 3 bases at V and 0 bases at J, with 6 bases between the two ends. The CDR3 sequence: CASSFQVSGNTIYF. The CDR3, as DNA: TGTGCCAGCAGTTTTCAGGTCTCTGGAAACACCATATATTTT.

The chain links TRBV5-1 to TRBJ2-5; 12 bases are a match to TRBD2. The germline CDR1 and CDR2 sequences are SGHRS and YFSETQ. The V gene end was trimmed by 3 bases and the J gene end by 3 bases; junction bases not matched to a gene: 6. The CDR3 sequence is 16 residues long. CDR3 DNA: TGCGCCAGCAGCTCCCGACTAGCGGGGGCCAAAGAGACCCAGTACTTC. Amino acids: CASSSRLAGAKETQYF.

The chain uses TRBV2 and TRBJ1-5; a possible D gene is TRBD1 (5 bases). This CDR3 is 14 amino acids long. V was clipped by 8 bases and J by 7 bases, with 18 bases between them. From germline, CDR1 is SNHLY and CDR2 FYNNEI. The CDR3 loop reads CASRGGVSVQPQHF. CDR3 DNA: TGTGCCAGCCGCGGGGGGGTCTCGGTACAGCCCCAGCATTTT.

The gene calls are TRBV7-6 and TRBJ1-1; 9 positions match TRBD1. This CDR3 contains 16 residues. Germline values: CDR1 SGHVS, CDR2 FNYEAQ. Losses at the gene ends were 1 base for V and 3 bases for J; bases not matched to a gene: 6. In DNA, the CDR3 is TGTGCCAGCAGCTTAGTGGCCGGGACAGGGTACACTGAAGCTTTCTTT. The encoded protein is CASSLVAGTGYTEAFF.

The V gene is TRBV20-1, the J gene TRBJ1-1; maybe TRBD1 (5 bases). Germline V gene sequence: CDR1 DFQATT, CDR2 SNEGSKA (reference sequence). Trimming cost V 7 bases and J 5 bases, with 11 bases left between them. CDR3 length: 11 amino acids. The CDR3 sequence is CSGKGRTEAFF. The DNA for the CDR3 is TGCAGTGGGAAGGGGAGGACTGAAGCTTTCTTT.

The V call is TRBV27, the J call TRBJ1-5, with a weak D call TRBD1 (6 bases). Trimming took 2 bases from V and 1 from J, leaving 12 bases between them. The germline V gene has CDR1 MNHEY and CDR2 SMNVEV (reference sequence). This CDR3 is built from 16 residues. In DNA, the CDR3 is TGTGCCAGCAGTTTACGAGGGGGTTCAAGCAATCAGCCCCAGCATTTT. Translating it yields CASSLRGGSSNQPQHF.

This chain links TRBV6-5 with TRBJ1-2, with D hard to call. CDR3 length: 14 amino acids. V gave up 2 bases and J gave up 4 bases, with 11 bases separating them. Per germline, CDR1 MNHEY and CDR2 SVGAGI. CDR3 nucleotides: TGTGCCAGCAGTTACCAGGACGGGAGCTATGGCTACACCTTC. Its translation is CASSYQDGSYGYTF.

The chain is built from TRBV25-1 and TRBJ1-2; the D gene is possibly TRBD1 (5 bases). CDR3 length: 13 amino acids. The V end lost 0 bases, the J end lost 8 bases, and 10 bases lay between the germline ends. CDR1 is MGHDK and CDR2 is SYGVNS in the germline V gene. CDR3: CASSEYGGGGYTF. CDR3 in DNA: TGTGCCAGCAGTGAATACGGGGGTGGAGGCTACACCTTC.

CDR3 residues: CASRASRAGSNEKLFF. The DNA of the CDR3 is TGTGCCAGCAGAGCCTCGAGGGCTGGTTCTAATGAAAAACTGTTTTTT. The chain carries TRBV28 and TRBJ1-4, with D uncertain. V was trimmed by 6 bases and J by 3 bases, leaving 17 bases between them. CDR1 and CDR2 (germline): MDHEN, SYDVKM. This CDR3 comprises 16 residues.

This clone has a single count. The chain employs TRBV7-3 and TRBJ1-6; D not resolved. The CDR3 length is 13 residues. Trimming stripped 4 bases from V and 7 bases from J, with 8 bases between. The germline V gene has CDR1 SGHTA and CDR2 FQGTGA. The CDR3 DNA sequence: TGTGCCAGCAGCTCCTCAGGAAATTCACCCCTCCACTTT. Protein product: CASSSSGNSPLHF.

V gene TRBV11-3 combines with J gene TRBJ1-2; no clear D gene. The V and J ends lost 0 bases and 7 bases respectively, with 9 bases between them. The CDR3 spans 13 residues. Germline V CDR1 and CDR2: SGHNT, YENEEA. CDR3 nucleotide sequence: TGTGCCAGCAGCTTAGATGCGGCGCTTGGCTACACCTTC. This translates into CASSLDAALGYTF.